This T cell receptor (beta chain) was identified in a study of regulatory T cells in long-lasting Graves disease. In this sample, this clonotype turned up many times. Its target is not known. Looked up from germline, CDR1 is ENHRY and CDR2 is SYGVKD. The CDR3 covers 14 residues. V trimming: 5 bases; J trimming: 2 bases; junction bases outside the gene matches: 4. Arm-PCR with iRepertoire HTBI primers amplified the CDR3 regions for these TCR beta libraries. Per the study methods: Across samples, 60 or so TRBV and some 13 TRBJ segments were found. TCRdb used MiXCR to reprocess the multiplex PCR reads, holding one entry per CDR3 protein. For this entry, the V and J calls and clone size follow TCRdb and not the study's own pipeline. The table has approximately 380,000 distinct CDR3 sequences, around 20% seen once; the top ten hold less than 25%. Study findings and constraints: Persistent Graves' cases showed lower TCR diversity than newly diagnosed cases. More public clonotypes were shared by persistent patients (approximately 3,000) than by new patients (roughly 1,000). Persistent disease samples used TRBV28, TRBJ1-2 and TRBJ2-5 preferentially.

This sample's time point: persistent/refractory GD, antithyroid drugs over 5 years with positive TRAb. The TCR library was made from RNA that had been extracted from PBMCs in TRIzol. The sequenced sample was peripheral blood mononuclear cells (PBMCs), obtained when the disease was refractory, from a patient treated with antithyroid drugs. This chain links TRBV10-3 with TRBJ2-7; TRBD2 matches 9 bases. The clonotype comes from a female donor with Graves disease. The CDR3 bases are TGTGCCATCAGTTCGACTAGCGGTACCTACGAGCAGTACTTC. Protein: CAISSTSGTYEQYF.